A single sample gave rise to the 2 T cell receptor beta chains below, sequenced in a study of CXCR3-negative and CXCR3-positive naive CD8 T cells. Overall study results and limits: CXCR3-negative naive cells had less hydrophobic TRB CDR3s than did CXCR3-positive naive cells.

Preparation of TRB cDNA libraries relied on 5' RACE carrying UMI labels. TCRdb reanalyzed the 5' RACE reads, giving one entry per CDR3 protein sequence and no DNA. This table holds 65,000 to 75,000 distinct CDR3 sequences. The antigens for these receptors are not known. The sample comprised naive CXCR3+ CD8+ T cells from blood. As to subset: CD45RO-CCR7+CD27+CD95- naive CD8+ T cells expressing CXCR3 (TNR3+). These receptors came from a human donor in good health. Some clones in this sample may be carry-over from other donors' samples.

V usage is TRBV11-2 and J usage is TRBJ2-7; absent DNA, TCRdb's TRBD1 call cannot be checked. The CDR3 has 15 amino acids. Germline V gives CDR1 SGHAT, CDR2 FQNNGV. CDR3 sequence reads: CASSKAQGGLYEQYF.

The gene calls are TRBV11-2 and TRBJ2-1. This CDR3 is 14 amino acids long. The germline CDR1 and CDR2 sequences are SGHAT and FQNNGV. CDR3: CASSFLAPYNEQFF.